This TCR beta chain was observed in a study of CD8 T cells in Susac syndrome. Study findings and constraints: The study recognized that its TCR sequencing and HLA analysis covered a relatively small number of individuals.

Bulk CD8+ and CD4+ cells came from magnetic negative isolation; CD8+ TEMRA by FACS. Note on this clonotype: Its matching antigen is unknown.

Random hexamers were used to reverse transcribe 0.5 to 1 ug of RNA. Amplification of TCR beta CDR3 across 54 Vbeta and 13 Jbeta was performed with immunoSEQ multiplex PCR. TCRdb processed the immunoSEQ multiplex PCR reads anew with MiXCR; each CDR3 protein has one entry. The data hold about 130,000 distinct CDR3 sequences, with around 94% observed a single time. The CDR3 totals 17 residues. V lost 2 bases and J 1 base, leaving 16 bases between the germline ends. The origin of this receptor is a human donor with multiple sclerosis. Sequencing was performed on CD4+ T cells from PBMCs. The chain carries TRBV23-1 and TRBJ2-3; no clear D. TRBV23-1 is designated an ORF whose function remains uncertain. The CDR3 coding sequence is TGCGCCAGCAGTCAAGTGAATTTCGGCGGATGCACAGATACGCAGTATTTT. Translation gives CASSQVNFGGCTDTQYF.